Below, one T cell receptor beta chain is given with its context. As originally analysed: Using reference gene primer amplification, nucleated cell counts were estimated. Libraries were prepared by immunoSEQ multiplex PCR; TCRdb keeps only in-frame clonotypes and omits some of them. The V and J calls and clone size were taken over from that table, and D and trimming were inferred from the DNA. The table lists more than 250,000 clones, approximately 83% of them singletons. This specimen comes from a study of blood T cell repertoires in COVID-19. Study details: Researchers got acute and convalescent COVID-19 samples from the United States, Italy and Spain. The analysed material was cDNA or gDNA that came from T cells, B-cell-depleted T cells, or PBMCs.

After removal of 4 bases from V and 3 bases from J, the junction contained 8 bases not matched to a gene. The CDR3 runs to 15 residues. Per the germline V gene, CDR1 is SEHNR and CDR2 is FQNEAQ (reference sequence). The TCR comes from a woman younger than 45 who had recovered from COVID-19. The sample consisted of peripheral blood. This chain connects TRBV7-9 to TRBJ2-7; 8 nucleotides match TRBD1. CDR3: CASSSSWTGSYEQYF. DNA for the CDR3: TGTGCCAGCAGCTCCTCGTGGACAGGGAGCTACGAGCAGTACTTC. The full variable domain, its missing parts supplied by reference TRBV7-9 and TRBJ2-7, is DTGVSQNPRHKITKRGQNVTFRCDPISEHNRLYWYRQTLGQGPEFLTYFQNEAQLEKSRLLSDRFSAERPKGSFSTLEIQRTEQGDSAMYLCASSSSWTGSYEQYFGPGTRLTVT.